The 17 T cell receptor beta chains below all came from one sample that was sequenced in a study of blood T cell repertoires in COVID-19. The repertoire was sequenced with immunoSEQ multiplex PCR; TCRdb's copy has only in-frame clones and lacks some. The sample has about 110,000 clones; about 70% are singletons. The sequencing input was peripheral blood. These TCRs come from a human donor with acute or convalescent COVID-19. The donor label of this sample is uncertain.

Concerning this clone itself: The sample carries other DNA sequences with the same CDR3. Here the CDR3 reads CASSPGGSTDTQYF. The CDR3, as DNA: TGTGCCAGCAGCCCGGGGGGTAGCACAGATACGCAGTATTTT. This chain links TRBV6-5 with TRBJ2-3; 7 bases are shared with TRBD2. The CDR3 runs 14 residues. With 6 bases clipped from V and 0 bases from J, the junction kept 3 bases outside the gene matches. Germline assignment: CDR1 MNHEY and CDR2 SVGAGI.

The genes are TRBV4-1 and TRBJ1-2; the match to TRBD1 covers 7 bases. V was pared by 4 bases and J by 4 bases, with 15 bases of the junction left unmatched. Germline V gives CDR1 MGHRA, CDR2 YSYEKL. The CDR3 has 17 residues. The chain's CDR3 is CASSREFIGQEAYGYTF. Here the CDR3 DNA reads TGCGCCAGCAGCCGCGAGTTTATAGGACAGGAGGCCTATGGCTACACCTTC.

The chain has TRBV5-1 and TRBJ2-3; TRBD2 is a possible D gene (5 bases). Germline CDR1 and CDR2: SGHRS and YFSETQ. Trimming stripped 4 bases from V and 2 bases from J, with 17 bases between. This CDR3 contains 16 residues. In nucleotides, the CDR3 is TGCGCCAGCAGCCTCCAGGAGGCGGCCTCCACAGATACGCAGTATTTT. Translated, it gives CASSLQEAASTDTQYF. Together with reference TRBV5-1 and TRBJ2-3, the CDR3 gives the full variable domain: KAGVTQTPRYLIKTRGQQVTLSCSPISGHRSVSWYQQTPGQGLQFLFEYFSETQRNKGNFPGRFSGRQFSNSRSEMNVSTLELGDSALYLCASSLQEAASTDTQYFGPGTRLTVL.

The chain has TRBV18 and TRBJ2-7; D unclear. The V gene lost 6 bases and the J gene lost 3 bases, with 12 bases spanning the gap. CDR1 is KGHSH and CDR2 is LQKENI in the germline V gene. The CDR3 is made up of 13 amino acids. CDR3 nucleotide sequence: TGTGCCAGCTCGTACGAGGTGGACTACGAGCAGTACGTC. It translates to CASSYEVDYEQYV.

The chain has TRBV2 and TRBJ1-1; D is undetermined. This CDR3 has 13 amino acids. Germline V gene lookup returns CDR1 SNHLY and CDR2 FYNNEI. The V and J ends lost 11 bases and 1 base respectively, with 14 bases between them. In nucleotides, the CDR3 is TGTGCCTCCAACTGGGCCCCGAACACTGAAGCTTTCTTT. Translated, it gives CASNWAPNTEAFF.

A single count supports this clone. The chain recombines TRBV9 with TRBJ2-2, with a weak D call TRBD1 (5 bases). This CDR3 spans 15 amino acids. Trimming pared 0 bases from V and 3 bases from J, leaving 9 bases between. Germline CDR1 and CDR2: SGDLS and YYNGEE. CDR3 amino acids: CASSVGGAHTGELFF. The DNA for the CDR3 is TGTGCCAGCAGCGTAGGTGGGGCCCACACCGGGGAGCTGTTTTTT. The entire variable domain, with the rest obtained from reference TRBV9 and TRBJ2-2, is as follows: DSGVTQTPKHLITATGQRVTLRCSPRSGDLSVYWYQQSLDQGLQFLIQYYNGEERAKGNILERFSAQQFPDLHSELNLSSLELGDSALYFCASSVGGAHTGELFFGEGSRLTVL.

CDR3 bases: TGTGCCAGCAGCTTAGTTCGGGGGGGCACAGATACGCAGTATTTT. It encodes CASSLVRGGTDTQYF. J is TRBJ2-3 and V is TRBV11-2, with 7 nucleotides matching TRBD2. Germline values: CDR1 SGHAT, CDR2 FQNNGV. With V trimmed by 1 base and J by 1 base, 2 bases remained unmatched. The CDR3 spans 15 residues.

CDR3 region: CATSRYRDQETQYF. The CDR3 DNA sequence: TGTGCCACCAGCAGGTACAGGGACCAAGAGACCCAGTACTTC. V is TRBV15 and J is TRBJ2-5; tentative D call: TRBD1 (6 bases). CDR1 is LNHNV and CDR2 is YYDKDF in the germline V gene (reference sequence). The CDR3 has 14 amino acids. V was pared by 3 bases and J by 0 bases, with 8 bases between.

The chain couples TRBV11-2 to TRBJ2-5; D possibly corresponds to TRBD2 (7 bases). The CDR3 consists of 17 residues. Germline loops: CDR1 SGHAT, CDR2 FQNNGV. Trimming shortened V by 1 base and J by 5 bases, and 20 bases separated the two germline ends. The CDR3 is CASSLGGGPTSLETQYF. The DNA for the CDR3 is TGTGCCAGCAGCTTAGGAGGGGGGCCGACTAGCCTGGAGACCCAGTACTTC.

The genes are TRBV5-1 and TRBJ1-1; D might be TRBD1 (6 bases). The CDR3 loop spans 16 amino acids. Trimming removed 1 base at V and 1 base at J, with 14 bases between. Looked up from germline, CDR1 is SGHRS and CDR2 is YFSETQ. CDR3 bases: TGCGCCAGCAGCTTGTCCAGGGGACACGGGAACACTGAAGCTTTCTTT. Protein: CASSLSRGHGNTEAFF.

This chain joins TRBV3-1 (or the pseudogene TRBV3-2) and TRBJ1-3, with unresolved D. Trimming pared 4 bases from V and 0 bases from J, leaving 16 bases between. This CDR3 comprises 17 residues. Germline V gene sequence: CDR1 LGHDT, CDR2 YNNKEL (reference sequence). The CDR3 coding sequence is TGTGCCAGCAGCCTCTACAGCGGCCCAGGCTCTGGAAACACCATATATTTT. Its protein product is CASSLYSGPGSGNTIYF.

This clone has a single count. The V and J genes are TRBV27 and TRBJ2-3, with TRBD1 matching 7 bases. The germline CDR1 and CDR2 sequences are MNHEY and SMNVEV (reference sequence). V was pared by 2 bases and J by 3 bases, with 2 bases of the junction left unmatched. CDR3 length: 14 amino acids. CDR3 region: CASSLNRGTDTQYF. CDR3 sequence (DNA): TGTGCCAGCAGTTTAAACAGGGGTACAGATACGCAGTATTTT.

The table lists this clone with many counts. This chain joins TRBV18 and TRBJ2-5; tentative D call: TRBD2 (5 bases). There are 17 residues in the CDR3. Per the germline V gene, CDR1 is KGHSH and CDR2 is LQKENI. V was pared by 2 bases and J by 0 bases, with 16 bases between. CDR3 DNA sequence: TGTGCCAGCTCACCATATGGTCGGGGAACGTACCAAGAGACCCAGTACTTC. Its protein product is CASSPYGRGTYQETQYF.

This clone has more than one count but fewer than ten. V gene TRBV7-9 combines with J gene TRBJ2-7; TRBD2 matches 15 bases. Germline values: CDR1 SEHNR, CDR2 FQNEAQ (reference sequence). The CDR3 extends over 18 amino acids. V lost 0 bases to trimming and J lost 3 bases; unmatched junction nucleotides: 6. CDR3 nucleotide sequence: TGTGCCAGCAGCTTAGCGCTAGGGGGACTAGCGGGGGGCTACGAGCAGTACTTC. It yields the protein CASSLALGGLAGGYEQYF.

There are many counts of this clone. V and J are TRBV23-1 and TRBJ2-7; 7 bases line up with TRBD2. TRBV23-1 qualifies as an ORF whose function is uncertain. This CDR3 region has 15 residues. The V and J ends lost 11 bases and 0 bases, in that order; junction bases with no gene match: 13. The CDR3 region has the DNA TGCGCCCCACGTATAGGGAGGGAGGACTCCTACGAGCAGTACGTC. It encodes CAPRIGREDSYEQYV.

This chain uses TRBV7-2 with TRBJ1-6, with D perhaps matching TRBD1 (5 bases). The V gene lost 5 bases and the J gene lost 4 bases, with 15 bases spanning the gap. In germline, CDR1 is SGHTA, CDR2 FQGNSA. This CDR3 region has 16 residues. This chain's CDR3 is CASSVARAAYNSPLHF. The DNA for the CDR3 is TGTGCCAGCAGCGTGGCCAGGGCAGCGTATAATTCACCCCTCCACTTT.

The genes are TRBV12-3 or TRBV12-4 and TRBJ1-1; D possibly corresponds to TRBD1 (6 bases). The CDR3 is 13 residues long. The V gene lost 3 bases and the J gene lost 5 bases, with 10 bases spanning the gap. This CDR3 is CASSFGRGTEAFF. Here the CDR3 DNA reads TGTGCCAGCAGTTTTGGGAGGGGGACTGAAGCTTTCTTT.